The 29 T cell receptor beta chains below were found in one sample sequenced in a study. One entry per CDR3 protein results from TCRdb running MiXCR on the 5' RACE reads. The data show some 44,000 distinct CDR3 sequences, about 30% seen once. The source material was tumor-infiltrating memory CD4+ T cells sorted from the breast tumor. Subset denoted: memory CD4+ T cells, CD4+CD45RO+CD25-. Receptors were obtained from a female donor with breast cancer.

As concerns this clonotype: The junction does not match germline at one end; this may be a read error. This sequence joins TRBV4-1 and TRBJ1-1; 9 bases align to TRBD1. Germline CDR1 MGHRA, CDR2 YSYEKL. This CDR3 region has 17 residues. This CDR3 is CASSQGAGQGLNTKAFF. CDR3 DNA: TGCGCCAGCAGCCAAGGTGCGGGACAGGGCTTGAACACTAAAGCTTTCTTT.

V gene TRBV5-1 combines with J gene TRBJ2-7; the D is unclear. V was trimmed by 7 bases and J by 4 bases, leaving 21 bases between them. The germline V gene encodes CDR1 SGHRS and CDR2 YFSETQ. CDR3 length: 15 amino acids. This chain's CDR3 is CASPPVVRLRYEQYF. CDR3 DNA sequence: TGCGCCAGCCCCCCGGTGGTGCGTCTAAGGTACGAGCAGTACTTC.

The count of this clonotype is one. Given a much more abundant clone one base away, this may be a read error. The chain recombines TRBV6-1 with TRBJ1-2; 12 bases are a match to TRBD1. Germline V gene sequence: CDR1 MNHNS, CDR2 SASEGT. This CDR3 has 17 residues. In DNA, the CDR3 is TGTGCCAGCAGTGAGGCCGGAGGGACAGGGGGCGCCGGTGGCCACACCTTC. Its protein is CASSEAGGTGGAGGHTF.

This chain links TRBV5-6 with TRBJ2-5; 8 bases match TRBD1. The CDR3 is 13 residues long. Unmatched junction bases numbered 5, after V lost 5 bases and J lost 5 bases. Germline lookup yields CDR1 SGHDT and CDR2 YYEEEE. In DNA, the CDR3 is TGTGCCAGCAGACTACAGGGGGGCGAGACCCAGTACTTC. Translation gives CASRLQGGETQYF.

CDR3 nucleotides: TGCGCCAGCATCAGTGGGGCGGACTATCGGGAGACCCAGTACTTC. Its translation: CASISGADYRETQYF. The rearrangement links TRBV5-1 to TRBJ2-5, with D possibly matching TRBD2 (6 bases). V shed 6 bases and J shed 5 bases, with 20 bases lying between them. Germline V gene lookup returns CDR1 SGHRS and CDR2 YFSETQ. This CDR3 contains 15 residues.

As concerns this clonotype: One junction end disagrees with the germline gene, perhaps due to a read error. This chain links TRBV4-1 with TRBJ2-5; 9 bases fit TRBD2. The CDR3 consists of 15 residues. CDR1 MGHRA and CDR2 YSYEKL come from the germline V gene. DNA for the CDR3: TGCGCAAGCAGCCAGGAAGCGGGGGGCCAAGAGACCCAGTACTTC. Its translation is CASSQEAGGQETQYF.

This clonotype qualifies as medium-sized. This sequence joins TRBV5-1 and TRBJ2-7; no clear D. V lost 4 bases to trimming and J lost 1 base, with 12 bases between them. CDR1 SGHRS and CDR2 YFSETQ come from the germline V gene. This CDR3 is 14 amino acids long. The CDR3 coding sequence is TGCGCCAGCAGCCCAATCTCCTCGTCCTACGAGCAGTACTTC. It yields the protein CASSPISSSYEQYF.

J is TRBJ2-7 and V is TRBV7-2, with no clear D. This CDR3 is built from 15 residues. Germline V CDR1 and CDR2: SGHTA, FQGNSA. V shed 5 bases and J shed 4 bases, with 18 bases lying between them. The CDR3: CASSVRGVSAYEQYF. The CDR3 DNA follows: TGTGCCAGCAGCGTAAGAGGAGTATCCGCGTACGAGCAGTACTTC.

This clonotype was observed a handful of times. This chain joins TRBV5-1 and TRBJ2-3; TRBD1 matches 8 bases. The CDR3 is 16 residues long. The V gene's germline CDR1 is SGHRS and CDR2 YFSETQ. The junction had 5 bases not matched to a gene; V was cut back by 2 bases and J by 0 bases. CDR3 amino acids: CASSFRTGSSTDTQYF. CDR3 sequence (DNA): TGCGCCAGCAGCTTCCGGACAGGGTCGAGCACAGATACGCAGTATTTT.

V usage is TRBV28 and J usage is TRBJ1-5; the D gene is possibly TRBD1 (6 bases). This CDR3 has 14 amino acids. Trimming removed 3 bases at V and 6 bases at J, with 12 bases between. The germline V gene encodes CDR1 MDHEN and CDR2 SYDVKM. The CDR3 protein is CASSLPGVVQPQHF. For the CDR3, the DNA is TGTGCCAGCAGTTTGCCAGGGGTGGTTCAGCCCCAGCATTTT.

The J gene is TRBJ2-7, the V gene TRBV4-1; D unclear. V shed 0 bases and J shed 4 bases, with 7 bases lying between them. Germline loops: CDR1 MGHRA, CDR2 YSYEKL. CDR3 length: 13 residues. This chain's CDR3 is CASSQDRWYEQYF. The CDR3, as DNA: TGCGCCAGCAGCCAAGATCGATGGTACGAGCAGTACTTC.

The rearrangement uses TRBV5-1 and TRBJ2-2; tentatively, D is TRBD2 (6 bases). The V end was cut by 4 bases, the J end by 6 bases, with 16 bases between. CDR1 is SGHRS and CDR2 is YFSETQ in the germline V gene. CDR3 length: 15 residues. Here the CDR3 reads CASSLDNPGAGELFF. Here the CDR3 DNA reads TGCGCCAGCAGCCTGGACAACCCGGGGGCCGGGGAGCTGTTTTTT.

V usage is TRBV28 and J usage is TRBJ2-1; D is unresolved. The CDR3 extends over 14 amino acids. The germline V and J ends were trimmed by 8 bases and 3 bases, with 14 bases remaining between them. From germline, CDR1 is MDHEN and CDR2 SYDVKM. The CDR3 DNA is TGTGCCAGCGGCACGGACGGATACTACAATGAGCAGTTCTTC. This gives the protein CASGTDGYYNEQFF. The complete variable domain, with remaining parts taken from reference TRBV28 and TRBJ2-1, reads DVKVTQSSRYLVKRTGEKVFLECVQDMDHENMFWYRQDPGLGLRLIYFSYDVKMKEKGDIPEGYSVSREKKERFSLILESASTNQTSMYLCASGTDGYYNEQFFGPGTRLTVL.

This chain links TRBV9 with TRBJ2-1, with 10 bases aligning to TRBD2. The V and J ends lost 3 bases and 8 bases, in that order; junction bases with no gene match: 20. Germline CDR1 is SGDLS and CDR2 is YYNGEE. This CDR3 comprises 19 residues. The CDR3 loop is CASSALEVLGAGGSYEQFF. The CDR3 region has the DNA TGTGCCAGCAGCGCCCTGGAAGTACTAGGAGCGGGAGGGTCCTATGAGCAGTTCTTC.

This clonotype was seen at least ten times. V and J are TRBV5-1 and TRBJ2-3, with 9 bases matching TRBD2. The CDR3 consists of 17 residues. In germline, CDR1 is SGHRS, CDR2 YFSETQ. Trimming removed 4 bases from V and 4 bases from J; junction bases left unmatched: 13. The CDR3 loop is CASSLQLAGGGADTQYF. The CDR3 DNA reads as TGCGCCAGCAGCCTTCAACTAGCGGGCGGAGGAGCAGATACGCAGTATTTT.

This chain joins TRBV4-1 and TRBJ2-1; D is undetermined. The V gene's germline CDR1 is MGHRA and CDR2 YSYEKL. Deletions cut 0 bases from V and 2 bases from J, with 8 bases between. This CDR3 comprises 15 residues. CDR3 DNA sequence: TGCGCCAGCAGCCAAGAAGGGTACACCTACAATGAGCAGTTCTTC. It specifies CASSQEGYTYNEQFF.

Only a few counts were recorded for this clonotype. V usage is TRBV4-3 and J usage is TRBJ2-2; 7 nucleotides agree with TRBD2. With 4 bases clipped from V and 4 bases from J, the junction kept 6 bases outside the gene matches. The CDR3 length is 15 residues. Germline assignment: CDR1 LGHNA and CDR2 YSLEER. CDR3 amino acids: CASSPLSGVTGELFF. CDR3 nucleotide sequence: TGCGCCAGCAGCCCGTTGAGCGGGGTCACCGGGGAGCTGTTTTTT.

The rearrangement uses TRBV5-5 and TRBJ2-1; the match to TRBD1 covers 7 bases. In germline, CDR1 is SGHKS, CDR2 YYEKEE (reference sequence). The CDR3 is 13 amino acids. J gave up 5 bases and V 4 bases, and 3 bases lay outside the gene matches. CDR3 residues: CASSSTGDNEQFF. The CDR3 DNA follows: TGTGCCAGCAGCAGTACAGGGGACAATGAGCAGTTCTTC.

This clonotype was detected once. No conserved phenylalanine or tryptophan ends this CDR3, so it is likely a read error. The CDR3 protein is CASSQGGRAGDEQFL. CDR3 in DNA: TGTGCCAGCAGCCAAGGGGGCAGGGCAGGGGATGAGCAGTTCCTC. The V gene is TRBV4-2, the J gene TRBJ2-1, with D perhaps TRBD1 (6 bases). The germline V gene has CDR1 LGHNA and CDR2 YNFKEQ. V was pared by 1 base and J by 8 bases, with 15 bases between. The CDR3 has 15 amino acids.

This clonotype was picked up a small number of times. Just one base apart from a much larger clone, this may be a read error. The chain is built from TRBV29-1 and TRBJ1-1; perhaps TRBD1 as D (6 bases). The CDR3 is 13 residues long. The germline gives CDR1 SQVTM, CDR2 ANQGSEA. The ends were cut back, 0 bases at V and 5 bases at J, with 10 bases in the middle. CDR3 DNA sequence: TGCAGCGTTGAAGAGGCGAGGGGGACTGAAGCTTTCTTT. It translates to CSVEEARGTEAFF.

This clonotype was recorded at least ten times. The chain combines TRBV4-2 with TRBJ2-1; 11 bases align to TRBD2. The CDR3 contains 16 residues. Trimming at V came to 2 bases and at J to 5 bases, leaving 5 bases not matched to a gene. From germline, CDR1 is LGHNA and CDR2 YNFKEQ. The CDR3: CASSQSGLADDNEQFF. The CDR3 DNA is TGTGCCAGCAGCCAATCGGGACTAGCGGATGACAATGAGCAGTTCTTC.

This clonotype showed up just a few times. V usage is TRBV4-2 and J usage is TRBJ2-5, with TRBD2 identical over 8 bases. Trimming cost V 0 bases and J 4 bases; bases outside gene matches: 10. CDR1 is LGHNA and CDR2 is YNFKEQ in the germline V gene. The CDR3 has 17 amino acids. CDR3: CASSQDPSGGGGETQYF. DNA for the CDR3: TGTGCCAGCAGCCAAGACCCCAGCGGGGGCGGGGGAGAGACCCAGTACTTC.

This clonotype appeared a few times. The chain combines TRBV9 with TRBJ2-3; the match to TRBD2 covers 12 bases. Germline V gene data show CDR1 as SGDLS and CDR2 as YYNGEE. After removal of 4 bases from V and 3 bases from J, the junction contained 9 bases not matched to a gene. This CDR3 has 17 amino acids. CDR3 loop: CASSPKTSGGLTDTQYF. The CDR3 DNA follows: TGTGCCAGCAGCCCCAAAACTAGCGGGGGGTTGACAGATACGCAGTATTTT.

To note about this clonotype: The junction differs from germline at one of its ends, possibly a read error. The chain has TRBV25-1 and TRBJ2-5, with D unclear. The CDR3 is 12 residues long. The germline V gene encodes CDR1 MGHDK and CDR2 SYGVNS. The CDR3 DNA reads TGTGCCGGCAGCCCTTCCTTGGAGACCCAGTACTTC. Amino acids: CAGSPSLETQYF.

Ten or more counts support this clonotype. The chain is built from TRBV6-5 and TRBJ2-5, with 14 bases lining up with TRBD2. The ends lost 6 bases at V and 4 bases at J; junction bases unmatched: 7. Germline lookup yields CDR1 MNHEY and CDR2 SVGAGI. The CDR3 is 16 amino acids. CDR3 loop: CASSRGTSGSGETQYF. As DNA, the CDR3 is TGTGCCAGCAGCCGAGGGACTAGCGGGAGCGGAGAGACCCAGTACTTC.

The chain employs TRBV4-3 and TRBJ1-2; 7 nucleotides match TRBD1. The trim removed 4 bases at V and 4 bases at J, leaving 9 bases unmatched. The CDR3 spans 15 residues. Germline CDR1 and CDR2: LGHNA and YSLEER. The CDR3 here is CASSPSTGFGYGYTF. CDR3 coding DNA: TGCGCCAGCAGCCCCTCGACAGGGTTTGGCTATGGCTACACCTTC.

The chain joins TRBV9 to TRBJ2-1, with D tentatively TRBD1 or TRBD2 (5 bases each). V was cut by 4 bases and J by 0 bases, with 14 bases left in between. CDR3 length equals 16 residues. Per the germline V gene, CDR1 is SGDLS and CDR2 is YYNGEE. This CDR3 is CASSRGLLLSYNEQFF. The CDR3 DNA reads TGTGCCAGCAGCCGGGGCCTCCTGCTCTCCTACAATGAGCAGTTCTTC.

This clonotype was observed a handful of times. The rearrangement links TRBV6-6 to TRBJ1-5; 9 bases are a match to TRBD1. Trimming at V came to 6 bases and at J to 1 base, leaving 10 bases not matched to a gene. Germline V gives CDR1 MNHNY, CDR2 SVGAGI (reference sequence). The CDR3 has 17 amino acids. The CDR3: CASSRNRDRVSNQPQHF. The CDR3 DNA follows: TGTGCCAGCAGCCGCAACCGGGACAGGGTGAGCAATCAGCCCCAGCATTTT.

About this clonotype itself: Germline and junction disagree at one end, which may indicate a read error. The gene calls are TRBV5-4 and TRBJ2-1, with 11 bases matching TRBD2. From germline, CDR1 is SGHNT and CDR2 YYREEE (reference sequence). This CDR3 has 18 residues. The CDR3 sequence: CASSQSSGRAPMNNEQFF. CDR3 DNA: TGTGCTAGCAGCCAGAGTAGCGGGAGGGCCCCCATGAACAATGAGCAGTTCTTC.